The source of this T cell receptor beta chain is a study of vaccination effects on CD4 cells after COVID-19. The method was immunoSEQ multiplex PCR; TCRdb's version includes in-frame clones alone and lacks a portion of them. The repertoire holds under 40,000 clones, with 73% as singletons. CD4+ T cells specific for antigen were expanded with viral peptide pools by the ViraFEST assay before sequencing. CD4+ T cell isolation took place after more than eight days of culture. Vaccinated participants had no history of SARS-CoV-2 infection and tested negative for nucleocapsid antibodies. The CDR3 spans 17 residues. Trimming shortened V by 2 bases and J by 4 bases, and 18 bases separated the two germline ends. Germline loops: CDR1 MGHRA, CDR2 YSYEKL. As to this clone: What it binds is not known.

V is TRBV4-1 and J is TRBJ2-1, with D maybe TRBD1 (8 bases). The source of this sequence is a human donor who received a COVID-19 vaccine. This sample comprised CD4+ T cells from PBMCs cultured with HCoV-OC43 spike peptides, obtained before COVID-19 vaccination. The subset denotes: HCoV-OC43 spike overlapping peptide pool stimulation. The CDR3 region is CASSQRGGTGSYNEQFF. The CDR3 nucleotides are TGCGCCAGCAGCCAAAGGGGGGGGACAGGTAGTTACAATGAGCAGTTCTTC.